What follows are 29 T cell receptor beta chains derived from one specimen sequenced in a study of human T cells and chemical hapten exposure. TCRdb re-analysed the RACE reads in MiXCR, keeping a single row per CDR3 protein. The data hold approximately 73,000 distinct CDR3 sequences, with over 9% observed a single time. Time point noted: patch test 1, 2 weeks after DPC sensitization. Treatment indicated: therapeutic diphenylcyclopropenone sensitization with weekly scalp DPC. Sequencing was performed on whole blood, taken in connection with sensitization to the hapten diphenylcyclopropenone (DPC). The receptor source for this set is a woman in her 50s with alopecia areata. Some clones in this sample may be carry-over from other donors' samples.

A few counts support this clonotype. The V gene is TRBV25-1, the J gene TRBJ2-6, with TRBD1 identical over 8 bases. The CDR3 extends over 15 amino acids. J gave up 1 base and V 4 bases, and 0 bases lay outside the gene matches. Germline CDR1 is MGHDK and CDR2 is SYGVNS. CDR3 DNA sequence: TGTGCCAGCAGTGGACAGGGGTCTGGGGCCAACGTCCTGACTTTC. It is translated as CASSGQGSGANVLTF.

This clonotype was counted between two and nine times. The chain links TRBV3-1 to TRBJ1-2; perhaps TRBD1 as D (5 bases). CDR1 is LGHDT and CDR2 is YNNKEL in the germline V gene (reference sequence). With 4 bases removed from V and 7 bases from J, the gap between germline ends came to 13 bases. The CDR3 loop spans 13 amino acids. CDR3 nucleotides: TGTGCCAGCAGCCCACAACAGGAAAGTGGCTACACCTTC. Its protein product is CASSPQQESGYTF.

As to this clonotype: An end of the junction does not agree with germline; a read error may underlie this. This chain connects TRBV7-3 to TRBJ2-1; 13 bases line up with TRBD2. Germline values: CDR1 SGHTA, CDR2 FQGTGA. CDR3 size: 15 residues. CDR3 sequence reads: CVSSLGTSGANEQFF. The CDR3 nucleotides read TGTGTCAGCAGCTTAGGGACTAGCGGGGCAAATGAGCAGTTCTTC.

CDR3 loop: CASSSTRNTEAFF. The CDR3 coding sequence is TGTGCCAGCAGCTCAACACGGAACACTGAAGCTTTCTTT. The chain couples TRBV7-3 to TRBJ1-1, with D hard to call. V lost 4 bases and J lost 1, with 7 bases in between. The CDR3 consists of 13 residues. CDR1 and CDR2 from the germline V gene are SGHTA and FQGTGA.

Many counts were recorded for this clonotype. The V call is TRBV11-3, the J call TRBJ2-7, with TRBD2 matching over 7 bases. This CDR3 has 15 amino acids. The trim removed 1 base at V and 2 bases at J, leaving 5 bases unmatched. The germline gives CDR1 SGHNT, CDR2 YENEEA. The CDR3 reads CASSLAPGGAYEQYF. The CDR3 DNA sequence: TGTGCCAGCAGCTTAGCCCCGGGAGGTGCCTACGAGCAGTACTTC.

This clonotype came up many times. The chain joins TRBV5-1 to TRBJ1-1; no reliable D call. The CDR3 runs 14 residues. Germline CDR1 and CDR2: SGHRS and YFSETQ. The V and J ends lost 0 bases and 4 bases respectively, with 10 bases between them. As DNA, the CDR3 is TGCGCCAGCAGCTTGGGGACCTTGGGCACTGAAGCTTTCTTT. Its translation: CASSLGTLGTEAFF.

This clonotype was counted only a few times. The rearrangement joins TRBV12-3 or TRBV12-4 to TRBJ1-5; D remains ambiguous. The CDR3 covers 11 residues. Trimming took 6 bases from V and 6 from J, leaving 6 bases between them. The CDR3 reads CASSRGQPQHF. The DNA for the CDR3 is TGTGCCAGCAGCCGAGGTCAGCCCCAGCATTTT.

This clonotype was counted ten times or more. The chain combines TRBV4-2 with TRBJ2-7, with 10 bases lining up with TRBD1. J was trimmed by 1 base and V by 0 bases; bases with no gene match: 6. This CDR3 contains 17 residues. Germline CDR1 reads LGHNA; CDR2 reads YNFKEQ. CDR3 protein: CASSQDGTGVSSYEQYF. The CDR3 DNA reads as TGTGCCAGCAGCCAAGATGGGACAGGGGTTTCTTCCTACGAGCAGTACTTC.

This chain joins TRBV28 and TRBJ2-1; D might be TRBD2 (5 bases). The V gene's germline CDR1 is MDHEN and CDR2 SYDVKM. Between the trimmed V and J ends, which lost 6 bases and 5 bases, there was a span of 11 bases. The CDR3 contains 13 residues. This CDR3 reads CASRPEGNNEQFF. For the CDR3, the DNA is TGTGCCAGCAGGCCCGAGGGAAACAATGAGCAGTTCTTC.

CDR3 region: CSVAPQSNSYNEQFF. CDR3 bases: TGCAGCGTTGCACCCCAGAGTAACTCCTACAATGAGCAGTTCTTC. This chain links TRBV29-1 with TRBJ2-1; D is unresolved. Germline values: CDR1 SQVTM, CDR2 ANQGSEA. Trimming took off 4 bases at V and 0 bases at J, with 13 bases between the two ends. The CDR3 has 15 amino acids.

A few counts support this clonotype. The CDR3 loop is CASSGRGSSYNEQFF. In DNA form, the CDR3 reads TGTGCCAGTAGTGGCCGGGGGAGCTCCTACAATGAGCAGTTCTTC. The chain links TRBV19 to TRBJ2-1, with D possibly being TRBD2 (6 bases). Germline CDR1 LNHDA, CDR2 SQIVND (reference sequence). The V end was cut by 5 bases, the J end by 0 bases, with 11 bases between. The CDR3 consists of 15 residues. Full variable domain (rest looked up from reference TRBV19 and TRBJ2-1): DGGITQSPKYLFRKEGQNVTLSCEQNLNHDAMYWYRQDPGQGLRLIYYSQIVNDFQKGDIAEGYSVSREKKESFPLTVTSAQKNPTAFYLCASSGRGSSYNEQFFGPGTRLTVL.

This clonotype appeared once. The CDR3 is CSARVGLATYEQYF. As DNA, the CDR3 is TGCAGTGCTAGAGTGGGACTAGCGACCTACGAGCAGTACTTC. The chain links TRBV20-1 to TRBJ2-7, with 10 bases that match TRBD2. From germline, CDR1 is DFQATT and CDR2 SNEGSKA (reference sequence). With 1 base clipped from V and 2 bases from J, the junction kept 2 bases outside the gene matches. CDR3 length: 14 residues.

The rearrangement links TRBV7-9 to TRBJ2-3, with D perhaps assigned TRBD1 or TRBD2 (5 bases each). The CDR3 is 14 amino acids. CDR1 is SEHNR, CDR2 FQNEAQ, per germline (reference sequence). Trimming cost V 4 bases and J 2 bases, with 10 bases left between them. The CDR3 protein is CASSSRDDTDTQYF. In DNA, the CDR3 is TGTGCCAGCAGCTCCCGGGACGACACAGATACGCAGTATTTT.

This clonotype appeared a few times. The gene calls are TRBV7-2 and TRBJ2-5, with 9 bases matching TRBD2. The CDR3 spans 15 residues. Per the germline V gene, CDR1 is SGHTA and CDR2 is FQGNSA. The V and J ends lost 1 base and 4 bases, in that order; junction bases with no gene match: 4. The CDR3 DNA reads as TGTGCCAGCAGCTTAGTTGGTAGCGGGAGAGAGACCCAGTACTTC. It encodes CASSLVGSGRETQYF. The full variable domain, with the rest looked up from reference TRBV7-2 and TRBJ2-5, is GAGVSQSPSNKVTEKGKDVELRCDPISGHTALYWYRQSLGQGLEFLIYFQGNSAPDKSGLPSDRFSAERTGGSVSTLTIQRTQQEDSAVYLCASSLVGSGRETQYFGPGTRLLVL.

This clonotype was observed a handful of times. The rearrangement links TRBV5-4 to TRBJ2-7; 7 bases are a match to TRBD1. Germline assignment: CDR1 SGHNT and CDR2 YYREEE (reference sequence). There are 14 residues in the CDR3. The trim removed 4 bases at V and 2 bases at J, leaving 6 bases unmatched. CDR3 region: CASSPVGTAYEQYF. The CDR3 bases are TGTGCCAGCAGCCCAGTGGGGACAGCCTACGAGCAGTACTTC.

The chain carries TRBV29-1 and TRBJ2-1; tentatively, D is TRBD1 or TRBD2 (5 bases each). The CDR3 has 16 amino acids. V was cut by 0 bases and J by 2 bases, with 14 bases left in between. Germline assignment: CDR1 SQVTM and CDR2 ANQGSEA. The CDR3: CSVEDPGMRAYNEQFF. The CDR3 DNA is TGCAGCGTTGAAGATCCAGGGATGAGGGCCTACAATGAGCAGTTCTTC.

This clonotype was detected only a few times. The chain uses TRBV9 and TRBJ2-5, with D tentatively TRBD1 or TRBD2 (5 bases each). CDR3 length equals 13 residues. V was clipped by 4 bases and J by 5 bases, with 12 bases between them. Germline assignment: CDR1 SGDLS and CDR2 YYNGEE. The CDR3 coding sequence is TGTGCCAGCAGCCCGGGACCTATCGAGACCCAGTACTTC. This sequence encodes CASSPGPIETQYF.

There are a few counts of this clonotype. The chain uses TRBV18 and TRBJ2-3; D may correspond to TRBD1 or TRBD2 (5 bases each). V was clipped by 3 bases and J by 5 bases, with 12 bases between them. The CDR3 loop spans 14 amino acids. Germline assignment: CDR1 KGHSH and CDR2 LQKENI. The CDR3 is CASSPGRPGDTQYF. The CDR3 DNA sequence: TGTGCCAGCTCACCGGGACGGCCTGGAGATACGCAGTATTTT.

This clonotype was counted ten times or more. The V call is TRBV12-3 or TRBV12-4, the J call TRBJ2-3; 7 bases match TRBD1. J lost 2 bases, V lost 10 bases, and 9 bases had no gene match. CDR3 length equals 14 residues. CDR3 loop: CAISAGGFTDTQYF. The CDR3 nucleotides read TGTGCCATAAGCGCAGGGGGTTTCACAGATACGCAGTATTTT.

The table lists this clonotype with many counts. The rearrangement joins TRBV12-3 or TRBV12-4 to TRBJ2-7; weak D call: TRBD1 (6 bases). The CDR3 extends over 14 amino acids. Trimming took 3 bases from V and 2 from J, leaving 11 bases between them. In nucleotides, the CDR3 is TGTGCCAGCAGTTTCCTGGACAGCGCCTACGAGCAGTACTTC. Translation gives CASSFLDSAYEQYF.

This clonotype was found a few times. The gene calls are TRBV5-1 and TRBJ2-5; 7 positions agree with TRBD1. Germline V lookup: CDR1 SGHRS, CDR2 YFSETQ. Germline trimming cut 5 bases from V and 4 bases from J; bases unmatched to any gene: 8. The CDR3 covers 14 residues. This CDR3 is CASRITGAGETQYF. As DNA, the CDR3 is TGCGCCAGCAGAATAACAGGGGCGGGAGAGACCCAGTACTTC.

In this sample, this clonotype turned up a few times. The CDR3 DNA reads TGCGCCAGCAGTTCCGCGGGAGCCTACAATGAGCAGTTCTTC. Amino acids: CASSSAGAYNEQFF. The chain couples TRBV10-2 to TRBJ2-1, with 7 bases fitting TRBD2. The CDR3 totals 14 residues. The trim removed 5 bases at V and 2 bases at J, leaving 3 bases unmatched. Germline V gene lookup returns CDR1 WSHSY and CDR2 SAAADI.

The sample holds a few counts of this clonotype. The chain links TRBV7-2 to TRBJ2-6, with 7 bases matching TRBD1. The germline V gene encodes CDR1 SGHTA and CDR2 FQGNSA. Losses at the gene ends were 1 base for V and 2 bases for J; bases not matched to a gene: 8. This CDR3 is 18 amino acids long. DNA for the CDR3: TGTGCCAGCAGCTTAGAACGACAGGGTGCCGCTGGGGCCAACGTCCTGACTTTC. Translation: CASSLERQGAAGANVLTF.

The CDR3 sequence: CASSTSGSTDTQYF. The CDR3, as DNA: TGTGCCAGCAGTACTAGCGGGAGTACAGATACGCAGTATTTT. The chain employs TRBV28 and TRBJ2-3; 11 nucleotides align to TRBD2. CDR3 length: 14 residues. The V gene's germline CDR1 is MDHEN and CDR2 SYDVKM. With V trimmed by 5 bases and J by 3 bases, 1 base remained unmatched.

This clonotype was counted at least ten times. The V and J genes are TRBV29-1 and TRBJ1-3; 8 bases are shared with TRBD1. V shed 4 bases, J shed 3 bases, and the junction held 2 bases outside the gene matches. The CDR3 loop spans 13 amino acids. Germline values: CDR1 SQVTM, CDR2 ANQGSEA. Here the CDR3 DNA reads TGCAGCGTTGCCAGGGGGCTTGGAAACACCATATATTTT. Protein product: CSVARGLGNTIYF. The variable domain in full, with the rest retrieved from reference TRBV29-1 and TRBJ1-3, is SAVISQKPSRDICQRGTSLTIQCQVDSQVTMMFWYRQQPGQSLTLIATANQGSEATYESGFVIDKFPISRPNLTFSTLTVSNMSPEDSSIYLCSVARGLGNTIYFGEGSWLTVV.

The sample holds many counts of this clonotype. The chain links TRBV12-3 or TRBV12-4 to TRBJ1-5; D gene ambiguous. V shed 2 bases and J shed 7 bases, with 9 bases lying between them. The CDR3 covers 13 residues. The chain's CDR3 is CASSLLLGQPQHF. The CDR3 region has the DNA TGTGCCAGCAGTTTACTTCTGGGGCAGCCCCAGCATTTT.

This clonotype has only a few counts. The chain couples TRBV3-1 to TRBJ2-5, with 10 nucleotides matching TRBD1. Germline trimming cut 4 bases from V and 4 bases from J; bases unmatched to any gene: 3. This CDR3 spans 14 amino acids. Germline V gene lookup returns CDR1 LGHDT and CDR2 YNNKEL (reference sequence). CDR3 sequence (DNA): TGTGCCAGCAGCCCCCGGACAGGGGGAGAGACCCAGTACTTC. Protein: CASSPRTGGETQYF.

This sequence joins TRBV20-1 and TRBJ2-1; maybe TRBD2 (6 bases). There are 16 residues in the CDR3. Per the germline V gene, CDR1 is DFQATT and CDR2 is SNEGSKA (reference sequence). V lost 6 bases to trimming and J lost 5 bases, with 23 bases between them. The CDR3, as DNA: TGCAGTGCCCTCCTTTATACTAGCCGACAGAACAATGAGCAGTTCTTC. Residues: CSALLYTSRQNNEQFF.

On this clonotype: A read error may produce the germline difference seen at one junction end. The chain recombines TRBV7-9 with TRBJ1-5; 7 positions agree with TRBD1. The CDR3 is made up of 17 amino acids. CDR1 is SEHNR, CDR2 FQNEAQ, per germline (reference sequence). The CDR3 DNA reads TGTGCCAGCAGCCAGACAGGGAACGTATATAGCGATCAGCCCCAGCATTTT. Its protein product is CASSQTGNVYSDQPQHF.